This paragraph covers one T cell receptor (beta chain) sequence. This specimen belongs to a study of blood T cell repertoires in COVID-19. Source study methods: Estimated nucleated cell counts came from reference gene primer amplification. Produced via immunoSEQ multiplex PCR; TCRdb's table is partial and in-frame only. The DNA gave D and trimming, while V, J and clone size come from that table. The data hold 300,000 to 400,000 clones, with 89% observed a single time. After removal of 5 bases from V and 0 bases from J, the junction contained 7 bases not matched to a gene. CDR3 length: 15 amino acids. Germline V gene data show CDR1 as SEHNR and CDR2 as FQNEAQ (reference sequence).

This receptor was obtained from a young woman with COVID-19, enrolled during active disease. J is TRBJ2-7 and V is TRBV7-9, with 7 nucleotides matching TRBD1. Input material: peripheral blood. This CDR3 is CASSPEGQPSYEQYF. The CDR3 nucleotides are TGTGCCAGCAGCCCAGAGGGACAGCCCTCCTACGAGCAGTACTTC.